The 28 T cell receptor beta chains in this list originate from one sample, sequenced in a study of metastatic and nonmetastatic thyroid tumors. Every patient was untreated before thyroid surgery. TCRdb re-called the PCR reads with MiXCR. The sample records roughly 40,000 clones, roughly 15% being singletons. Sample: blood. These receptors originate from a female donor with papillary thyroid cancer or a benign thyroid nodule (not recorded which). Some clones in this sample may be carry-over from other donors' samples.

This clone came up many times. The V call is TRBV12-3 or TRBV12-4, the J call TRBJ1-5; tentative D call: TRBD1 (6 bases). The CDR3 is made up of 14 amino acids. Deletions cut 5 bases from V and 5 bases from J, with 13 bases between. The DNA for the CDR3 is TGTGCCAGCAGTCCAAGGGACAACCATCAGCCCCAGCATTTT. It is translated as CASSPRDNHQPQHF.

This clone was counted at least ten times. This chain joins TRBV20-1 and TRBJ1-1; D unclear. CDR1 DFQATT and CDR2 SNEGSKA come from the germline V gene (reference sequence). This CDR3 contains 12 residues. V was pared by 1 base and J by 1 base, with 4 bases between. DNA for the CDR3: TGCAGTGCTAGAGTTGCGAACACTGAAGCTTTCTTT. Its translation: CSARVANTEAFF.

The J gene is TRBJ1-6, the V gene TRBV5-5; no clear D gene. V was trimmed by 4 bases and J by 0 bases, leaving 5 bases between them. CDR3 length equals 14 residues. Per the germline V gene, CDR1 is SGHKS and CDR2 is YYEKEE (reference sequence). The CDR3 bases are TGTGCCAGCAGCAGGAGCTCCTATAATTCACCCCTCCACTTT. It specifies CASSRSSYNSPLHF.

This clone has ten or more counts. The V call is TRBV7-2, the J call TRBJ2-7; weak D call: TRBD2 (5 bases). The CDR3 length is 13 residues. Trimming stripped 1 base from V and 5 bases from J, with 9 bases between. Germline V lookup: CDR1 SGHTA, CDR2 FQGNSA. CDR3 amino acids: CASSLGVLDEQYF. DNA for the CDR3: TGTGCCAGCAGCTTAGGGGTACTAGACGAGCAGTACTTC.

At least ten counts were recorded for this clone. The gene calls are TRBV28 and TRBJ1-2, with TRBD1 identical over 9 bases. V trimming: 7 bases; J trimming: 4 bases; junction bases outside the gene matches: 7. The CDR3 contains 14 residues. Germline V gene data show CDR1 as MDHEN and CDR2 as SYDVKM. CDR3 in DNA: TGTGCCAGCACCCTGGGACAGGGAGCCTATGGCTACACCTTC. Translating it yields CASTLGQGAYGYTF.

This clone was detected many times. CDR3 region: CASSPQGGNGNTIYF. As DNA, the CDR3 is TGTGCCAGTAGTCCTCAGGGGGGAAATGGAAACACCATATATTTT. The chain is built from TRBV19 and TRBJ1-3; 7 bases are shared with TRBD1. J gave up 3 bases and V 5 bases, and 7 bases lay outside the gene matches. The germline V gene encodes CDR1 LNHDA and CDR2 SQIVND (reference sequence). The CDR3 is 15 residues long.

This clone has more than one count but fewer than ten. V is TRBV6-1 and J is TRBJ2-1; weak D call: TRBD2 (6 bases). The CDR3 consists of 14 residues. CDR1 and CDR2 from the germline V gene are MNHNS and SASEGT. Trimming stripped 6 bases from V and 7 bases from J, with 16 bases between. In DNA form, the CDR3 reads TGTGCCAGCAGACAACAGGAGGGGACGAATGAGCAGTTCTTC. Its protein product is CASRQQEGTNEQFF.

This clone was found many times. The chain links TRBV5-1 to TRBJ2-1; TRBD1 agrees at 7 bases. From germline, CDR1 is SGHRS and CDR2 YFSETQ. Trimming cost V 2 bases and J 6 bases; bases outside gene matches: 5. The CDR3 is 14 residues long. The DNA of the CDR3 is TGCGCCAGCAGCTTAGGGGCAGGGGGCAATGAGCAGTTCTTC. Its translation is CASSLGAGGNEQFF. Supplemented by reference TRBV5-1 and TRBJ2-1, the full variable domain reads KAGVTQTPRYLIKTRGQQVTLSCSPISGHRSVSWYQQTPGQGLQFLFEYFSETQRNKGNFPGRFSGRQFSNSRSEMNVSTLELGDSALYLCASSLGAGGNEQFFGPGTRLTVL.

At least ten counts were recorded for this clone. The chain links TRBV30 to TRBJ2-7, with 12 bases lining up with TRBD2. The CDR3 totals 15 residues. The V segment lost 4 bases and the J segment 2 bases; nucleotides outside the gene matches: 6. Germline loops: CDR1 GTSNPN, CDR2 SVGIG (reference sequence). The CDR3 region has the DNA TGTGCCTGGAACCAACTAGCGGGAGGCACCTACGAGCAGTACTTC. Protein: CAWNQLAGGTYEQYF.

This clone was seen many times. This sequence joins TRBV6-1 and TRBJ1-2; tentatively, D is TRBD1 (6 bases). Germline V CDR1 and CDR2: MNHNS, SASEGT. V lost 5 bases and J lost 0, with 10 bases in between. CDR3 length: 14 residues. CDR3 sequence reads: CASSLTGPNYGYTF. DNA for the CDR3: TGTGCCAGCAGTCTGACAGGTCCTAACTATGGCTACACCTTC.

This clone was seen many times. The chain uses TRBV30 and TRBJ2-1; 7 bases map to TRBD1. The germline CDR1 and CDR2 sequences are GTSNPN and SVGIG (reference sequence). Losses at the gene ends were 0 bases for V and 4 bases for J; bases not matched to a gene: 6. The CDR3 runs 15 residues. The CDR3 loop is CAWSVGGPLYNEQFF. The CDR3 DNA sequence: TGTGCCTGGAGTGTAGGGGGCCCGTTATACAATGAGCAGTTCTTC.

This clone was observed at least ten times. V usage is TRBV3-1 and J usage is TRBJ1-1; tentative D call: TRBD1 (5 bases). The CDR3 spans 13 residues. Trimming shortened V by 5 bases and J by 1 base, and 8 bases separated the two germline ends. From germline, CDR1 is LGHDT and CDR2 YNNKEL (reference sequence). CDR3 loop: CASSSDRNTEAFF. For the CDR3, the DNA is TGTGCCAGCAGCTCTGACAGGAACACTGAAGCTTTCTTT. The variable domain in full, with the rest retrieved from reference TRBV3-1 and TRBJ1-1, is DTAVSQTPKYLVTQMGNDKSIKCEQNLGHDTMYWYKQDSKKFLKIMFSYNNKELIINETVPNRFSPKSPDKAHLNLHINSLELGDSAVYFCASSSDRNTEAFFGQGTRLTVV.

The V and J genes are TRBV20-1 and TRBJ1-4, with TRBD1 matching 10 bases. V shed 6 bases, J shed 5 bases, and the junction held 6 bases outside the gene matches. The CDR3 totals 14 residues. CDR1 is DFQATT, CDR2 SNEGSKA, per germline (reference sequence). The CDR3 reads CSAQPGQGNEKLFF. Here the CDR3 DNA reads TGCAGTGCACAACCGGGACAGGGGAATGAAAAACTGTTTTTT.

This clone was observed a handful of times. A much more abundant neighbour one base away suggests this may be a read error. Other DNA sequences in this specimen translate into the identical CDR3. The gene calls are TRBV7-9 and TRBJ2-1; D not certain. The CDR3 covers 12 residues. V gave up 3 bases and J gave up 7 bases, with 7 bases separating them. Germline V CDR1 and CDR2: SEHNR, FQNEAQ (reference sequence). The DNA of the CDR3 is TGTGCCAGCAGCTTCCAAAGGAATGAGCAGTTCTTC. It is translated as CASSFQRNEQFF.

This clone appeared many times. The rearrangement links TRBV30 to TRBJ2-7; 9 nucleotides match TRBD2. Germline CDR1 reads GTSNPN; CDR2 reads SVGIG (reference sequence). The CDR3 loop spans 16 amino acids. Germline trimming cut 0 bases from V and 3 bases from J; bases unmatched to any gene: 9. The CDR3 nucleotides are TGTGCCTGGAGTGTACCACAAGCGGGAGGTGGCTACGAGCAGTACTTC. Amino acid sequence: CAWSVPQAGGGYEQYF.

This clone was counted ten times or more. This chain joins TRBV4-1 and TRBJ2-7; D remains ambiguous. The CDR3 has 12 amino acids. CDR1 is MGHRA and CDR2 is YSYEKL in the germline V gene. The V and J ends lost 0 bases and 6 bases respectively, with 6 bases between them. CDR3 nucleotide sequence: TGCGCCAGCAGCCAAGATTGGGGCGAGCAGTACTTC. Protein product: CASSQDWGEQYF.

A remark on this clone: A much larger clone lies a single base off, so this may be a read error. This is likely a read error, given that the CDR3 carries no conserved phenylalanine or tryptophan at its end. V and J are TRBV3-1 and TRBJ2-7; D gene uncertain. The CDR3 is made up of 13 amino acids. CDR1 LGHDT and CDR2 YNNKEL come from the germline V gene (reference sequence). Trimming shortened V by 1 base and J by 2 bases, and 6 bases separated the two germline ends. The CDR3 loop reads CASSQVGAYEQYL. The CDR3 nucleotides are TGTGCCAGCAGCCAAGTTGGGGCCTACGAGCAGTACCTC.

This clone was seen ten or more times. The gene calls are TRBV18 and TRBJ1-1, with TRBD1 matching over 9 bases. Losses at the gene ends were 1 base for V and 10 bases for J; bases not matched to a gene: 10. CDR1 and CDR2 from the germline V gene are KGHSH and LQKENI. The CDR3 sequence is 15 residues long. Written as DNA, the CDR3 is TGTGCCAGCTCACCACGGACAGGGGAAAGCGGTGGAGCTTTCTTT. This translates into CASSPRTGESGGAFF.

This clone is deemed medium-sized. V is TRBV6-1 and J is TRBJ2-7, with 10 positions matching TRBD2. V dropped 6 bases and J dropped 3; count of bases not matched to a gene: 11. Germline V gene data show CDR1 as MNHNS and CDR2 as SASEGT. This CDR3 is built from 16 residues. Written as DNA, the CDR3 is TGTGCCAGCAGCCCCGCGGCTAGCGGGAGTCGCTACGAGCAGTACTTC. Protein sequence: CASSPAASGSRYEQYF.

This clone has a handful of counts. CDR3 in amino acids: CASSAGGLKEAFF. For the CDR3, the DNA is TGTGCCAGCAGCGCGGGGGGCTTGAAAGAAGCTTTCTTT. The chain recombines TRBV9 with TRBJ1-1; D may be TRBD1 (6 bases). The V gene's germline CDR1 is SGDLS and CDR2 YYNGEE. The length of the CDR3 is 13 residues. Trimming took off 3 bases at V and 8 bases at J, with 14 bases between the two ends.

In its sample, this clone was seen many times. The rearrangement uses TRBV19 and TRBJ1-2; D unclear. The CDR3 spans 14 residues. V lost 4 bases and J lost 8, with 17 bases in between. Germline-derived CDR1 and CDR2 are LNHDA and SQIVND (reference sequence). The CDR3 region has the DNA TGTGCCAGTAGTACAATACAAAGACAAGGGGGCTACACCTTC. Translated, it gives CASSTIQRQGGYTF.

This clone occurred many times. The junction does not match germline at one end; this may be a read error. This chain connects TRBV11-2 to TRBJ2-1; D unclear. The CDR3 is 16 amino acids. CDR1 SGHAT and CDR2 FQNNGV come from the germline V gene. The CDR3 coding sequence is TGTGCCAGCAGCCTCACCCTGGGATCCCCTTACACTGAGCAGTTCTTC. It encodes CASSLTLGSPYTEQFF.

At least ten counts were recorded for this clone. The junction departs from the called germline gene at one end, perhaps through a read error. The chain joins TRBV20-1 to TRBJ2-7; 10 bases line up with TRBD1. Germline V lookup: CDR1 DFQATT, CDR2 SNEGSKA (reference sequence). The CDR3 is 13 residues long. The CDR3 spells CSVRDRGSREQYF. CDR3 DNA: TGTTCGGTCCGGGACAGGGGCTCCCGGGAGCAGTACTTC.

In this sample, this clone turned up many times. The V gene is TRBV18, the J gene TRBJ2-3, with 7 bases lining up with TRBD2. This CDR3 has 14 amino acids. Germline CDR1 reads KGHSH; CDR2 reads LQKENI. V dropped 3 bases and J dropped 7; count of bases not matched to a gene: 7. The CDR3 sequence is CASSPPSGTHTQYF. CDR3 nucleotides: TGTGCCAGCTCACCGCCCAGCGGGACGCATACGCAGTATTTT.

This clone was seen at least ten times. J is TRBJ2-3 and V is TRBV24-1; no definite D call. V lost 3 bases and J lost 4, with 7 bases in between. The CDR3 spans 13 residues. Per germline, CDR1 KGHDR and CDR2 SFDVKD. The CDR3 spells CATSDGYSDTQYF. Here the CDR3 DNA reads TGTGCCACCAGTGATGGGTACTCAGATACGCAGTATTTT.

This rearrangement joins TRBV11-3 to TRBJ2-1; the match to TRBD1 covers 9 bases. Trimming removed 1 base from V and 7 bases from J; junction bases left unmatched: 2. Germline V gives CDR1 SGHNT, CDR2 YENEEA. The CDR3 length is 14 residues. In DNA form, the CDR3 reads TGTGCCAGCAGCTTAGTGACAGGGGGTAATGAGCAGTTCTTC. Its protein is CASSLVTGGNEQFF.

There are many counts of this clone. This chain links TRBV27 with TRBJ2-7, with a tentative D call TRBD2 (7 bases). From germline, CDR1 is MNHEY and CDR2 SMNVEV (reference sequence). Deletions cut 1 base from V and 6 bases from J, with 16 bases between. The CDR3 loop spans 15 amino acids. CDR3 in amino acids: CASSLWGGPTSEQYF. The CDR3 bases are TGTGCCAGCAGTTTATGGGGGGGCCCCACGTCCGAGCAGTACTTC.

This clone was picked up a small number of times. V and J are TRBV28 and TRBJ1-4; D gene uncertain. The CDR3 extends over 13 amino acids. Germline V lookup: CDR1 MDHEN, CDR2 SYDVKM. V was cut by 6 bases and J by 8 bases, with 13 bases left in between. The CDR3 sequence: CASRGRIREKLFF. The DNA for the CDR3 is TGTGCCAGCAGGGGCCGCATTAGGGAAAAACTGTTTTTT. Using reference TRBV28 and TRBJ1-4 for the parts outside the CDR3, the full variable domain is DVKVTQSSRYLVKRTGEKVFLECVQDMDHENMFWYRQDPGLGLRLIYFSYDVKMKEKGDIPEGYSVSREKKERFSLILESASTNQTSMYLCASRGRIREKLFFGSGTQLSVL.